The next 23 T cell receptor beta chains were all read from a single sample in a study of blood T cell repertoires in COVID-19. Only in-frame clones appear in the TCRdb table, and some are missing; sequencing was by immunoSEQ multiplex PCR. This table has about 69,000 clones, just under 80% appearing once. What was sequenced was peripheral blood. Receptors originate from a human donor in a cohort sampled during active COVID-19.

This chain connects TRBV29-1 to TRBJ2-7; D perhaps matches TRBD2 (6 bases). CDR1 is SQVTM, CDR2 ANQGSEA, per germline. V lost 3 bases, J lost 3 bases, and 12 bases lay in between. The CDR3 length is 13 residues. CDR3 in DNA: TGCAGCGTTGAGGGGACTTCCCACTACGAGCAGTACTTC. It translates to CSVEGTSHYEQYF.

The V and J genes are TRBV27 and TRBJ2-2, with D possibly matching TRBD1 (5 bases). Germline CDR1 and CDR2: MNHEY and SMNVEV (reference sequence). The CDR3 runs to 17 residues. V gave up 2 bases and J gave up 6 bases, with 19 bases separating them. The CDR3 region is CASSLRGSTDLPGELFF. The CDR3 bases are TGTGCCAGCAGTTTACGAGGATCGACAGACCTACCCGGGGAGCTGTTTTTT.

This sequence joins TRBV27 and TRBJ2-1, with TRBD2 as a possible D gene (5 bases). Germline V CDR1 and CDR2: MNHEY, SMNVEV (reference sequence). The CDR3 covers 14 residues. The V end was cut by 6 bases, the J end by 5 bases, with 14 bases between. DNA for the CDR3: TGTGCCAGCAGCCCCTCCGCCGGGGACAATGAGCAGTTCTTC. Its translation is CASSPSAGDNEQFF.

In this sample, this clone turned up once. The CDR3 protein is CSGKQGQETQYF. CDR3 nucleotide sequence: TGCAGCGGCAAACAGGGGCAAGAGACCCAGTACTTC. The V gene is TRBV29-1, the J gene TRBJ2-5; 7 nucleotides match TRBD1. This CDR3 is built from 12 residues. Germline CDR1 reads SQVTM; CDR2 reads ANQGSEA. Trimming at V came to 7 bases and at J to 2 bases, leaving 4 bases not matched to a gene.

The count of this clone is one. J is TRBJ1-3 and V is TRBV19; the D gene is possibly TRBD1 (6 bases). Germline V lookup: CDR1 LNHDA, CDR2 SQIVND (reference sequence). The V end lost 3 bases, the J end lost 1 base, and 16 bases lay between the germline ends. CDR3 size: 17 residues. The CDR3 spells CASSISAGAASGNTIYF. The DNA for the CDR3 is TGTGCCAGTAGTATCTCCGCAGGGGCAGCTTCTGGAAACACCATATATTTT. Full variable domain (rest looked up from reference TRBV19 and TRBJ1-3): DGGITQSPKYLFRKEGQNVTLSCEQNLNHDAMYWYRQDPGQGLRLIYYSQIVNDFQKGDIAEGYSVSREKKESFPLTVTSAQKNPTAFYLCASSISAGAASGNTIYFGEGSWLTVV.

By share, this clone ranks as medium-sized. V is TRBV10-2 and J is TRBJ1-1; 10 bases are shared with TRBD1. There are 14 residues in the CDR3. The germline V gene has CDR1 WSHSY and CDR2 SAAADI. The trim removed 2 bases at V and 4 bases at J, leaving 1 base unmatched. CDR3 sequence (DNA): TGCGCCAGCAGTGAGAGGACAGGGGGCACTGAAGCTTTCTTT. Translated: CASSERTGGTEAFF.

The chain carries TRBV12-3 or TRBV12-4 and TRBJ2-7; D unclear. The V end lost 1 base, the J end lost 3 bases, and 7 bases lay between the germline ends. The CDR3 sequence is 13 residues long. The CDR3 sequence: CASSLDAVYEQYF. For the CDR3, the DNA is TGTGCCAGCAGTTTAGATGCGGTCTACGAGCAGTACTTC.

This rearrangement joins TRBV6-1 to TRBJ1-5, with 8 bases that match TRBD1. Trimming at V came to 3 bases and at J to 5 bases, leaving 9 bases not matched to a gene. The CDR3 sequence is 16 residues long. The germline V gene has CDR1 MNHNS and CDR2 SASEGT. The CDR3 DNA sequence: TGTGCCAGCAGTGAGGCCCCAGGGGGCGGCTATCAGCCCCAGCATTTT. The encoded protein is CASSEAPGGGYQPQHF.

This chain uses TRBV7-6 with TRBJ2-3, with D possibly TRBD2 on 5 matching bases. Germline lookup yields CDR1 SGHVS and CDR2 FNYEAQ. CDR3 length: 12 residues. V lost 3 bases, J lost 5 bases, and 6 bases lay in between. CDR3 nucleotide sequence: TGTGCCAGCAGCTTCGGGAAAGATACGCAGTATTTT. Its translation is CASSFGKDTQYF.

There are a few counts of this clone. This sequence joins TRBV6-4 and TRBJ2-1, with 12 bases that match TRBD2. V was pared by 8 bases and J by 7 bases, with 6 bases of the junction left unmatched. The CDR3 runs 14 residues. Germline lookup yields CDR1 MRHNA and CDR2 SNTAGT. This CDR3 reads CASGSSGGANEQFF. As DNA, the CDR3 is TGTGCCAGCGGATCTAGCGGGGGGGCGAATGAGCAGTTCTTC.

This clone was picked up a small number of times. CDR3 loop: CASSSPGGSGGELFF. The CDR3 coding sequence is TGTGCCAGCAGTTCCCCCGGCGGGAGTGGGGGGGAGCTGTTTTTT. The J gene is TRBJ2-2, the V gene TRBV28, with 7 bases matching TRBD2. The V gene end was trimmed by 4 bases and the J gene end by 8 bases; junction bases not matched to a gene: 10. The V gene's germline CDR1 is MDHEN and CDR2 SYDVKM. The CDR3 runs 15 residues.

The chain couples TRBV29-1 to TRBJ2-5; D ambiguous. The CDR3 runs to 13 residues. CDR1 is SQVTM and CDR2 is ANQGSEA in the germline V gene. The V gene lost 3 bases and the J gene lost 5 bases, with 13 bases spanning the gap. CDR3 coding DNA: TGCAGCGTTGACGGAACGGGTCACGAGACCCAGTACTTC. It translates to CSVDGTGHETQYF.

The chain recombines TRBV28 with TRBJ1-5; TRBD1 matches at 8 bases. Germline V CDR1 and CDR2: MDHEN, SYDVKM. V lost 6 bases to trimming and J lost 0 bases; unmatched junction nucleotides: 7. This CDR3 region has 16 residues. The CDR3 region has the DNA TGTGCCAGCAGGGAATCAGGGGGCTATAGCAATCAGCCCCAGCATTTT. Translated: CASRESGGYSNQPQHF.

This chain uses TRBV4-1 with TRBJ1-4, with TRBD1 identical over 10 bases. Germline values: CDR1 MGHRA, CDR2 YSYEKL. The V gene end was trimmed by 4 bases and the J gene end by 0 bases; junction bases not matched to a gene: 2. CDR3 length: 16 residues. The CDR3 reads CASSPGQGPTNEKLFF. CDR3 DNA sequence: TGCGCCAGCAGCCCGGGACAGGGGCCAACTAATGAAAAACTGTTTTTT.

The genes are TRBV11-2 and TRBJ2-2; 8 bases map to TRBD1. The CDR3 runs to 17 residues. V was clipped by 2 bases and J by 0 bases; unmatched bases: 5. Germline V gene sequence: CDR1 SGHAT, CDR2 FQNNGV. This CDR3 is CASSLLETGANTGELFF. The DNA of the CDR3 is TGTGCCAGCAGCTTATTGGAGACAGGGGCGAACACCGGGGAGCTGTTTTTT.

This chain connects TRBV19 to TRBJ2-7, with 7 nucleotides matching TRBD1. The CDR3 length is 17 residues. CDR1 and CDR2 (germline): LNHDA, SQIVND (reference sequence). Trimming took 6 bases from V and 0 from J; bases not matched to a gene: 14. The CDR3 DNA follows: TGTGCCAGTAGACCAAACGACAGGGATCCCCTCTCCTACGAGCAGTACTTC. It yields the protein CASRPNDRDPLSYEQYF.

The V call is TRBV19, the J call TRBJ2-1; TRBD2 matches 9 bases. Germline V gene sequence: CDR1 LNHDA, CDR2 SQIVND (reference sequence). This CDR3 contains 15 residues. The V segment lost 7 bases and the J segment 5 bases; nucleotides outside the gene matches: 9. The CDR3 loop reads CASNPLAGSDNEQFF. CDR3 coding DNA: TGTGCCAGTAATCCCCTAGCGGGAAGCGACAATGAGCAGTTCTTC.

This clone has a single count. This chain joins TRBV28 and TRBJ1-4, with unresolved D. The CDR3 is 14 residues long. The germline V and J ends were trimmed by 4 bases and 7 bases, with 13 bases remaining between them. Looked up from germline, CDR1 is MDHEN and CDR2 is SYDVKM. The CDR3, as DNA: TGTGCCAGCAGTTCCCCCCAACGGAGTGAAAAACTGTTTTTT. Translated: CASSSPQRSEKLFF.

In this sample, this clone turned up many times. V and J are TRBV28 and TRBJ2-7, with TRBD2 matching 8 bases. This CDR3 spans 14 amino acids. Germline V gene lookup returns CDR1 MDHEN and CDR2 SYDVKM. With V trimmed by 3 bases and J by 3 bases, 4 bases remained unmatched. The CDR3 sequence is CASSLTGGLYEQYF. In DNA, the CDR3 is TGTGCCAGCAGTTTGACGGGGGGGCTCTACGAGCAGTACTTC.

The CDR3, as DNA: TGTGCCAGCAGCTTAGGGTCCAGCTATGGCTACACCTTC. Its translation is CASSLGSSYGYTF. The chain uses TRBV7-9 and TRBJ1-2; D is unresolved. This CDR3 region has 13 residues. V dropped 1 base and J dropped 4 bases, with 7 bases sitting between them. Germline-derived CDR1 and CDR2 are SEHNR and FQNEAQ (reference sequence). Filled out from reference TRBV7-9 and TRBJ1-2, the complete variable domain reads DTGVSQNPRHKITKRGQNVTFRCDPISEHNRLYWYRQTLGQGPEFLTYFQNEAQLEKSRLLSDRFSAERPKGSFSTLEIQRTEQGDSAMYLCASSLGSSYGYTFGSGTRLTVV.

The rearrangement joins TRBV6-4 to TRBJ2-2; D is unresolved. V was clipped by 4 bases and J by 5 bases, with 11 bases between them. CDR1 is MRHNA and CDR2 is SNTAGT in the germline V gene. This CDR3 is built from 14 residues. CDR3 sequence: CASSVEPLTGELFF. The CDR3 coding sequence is TGTGCCAGCAGTGTCGAACCCCTAACCGGGGAGCTGTTTTTT.

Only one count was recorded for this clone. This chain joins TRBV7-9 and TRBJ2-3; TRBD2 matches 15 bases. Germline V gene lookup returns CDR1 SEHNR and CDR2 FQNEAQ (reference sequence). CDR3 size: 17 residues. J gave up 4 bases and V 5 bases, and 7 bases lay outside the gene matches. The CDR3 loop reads CASSTSGLAGGPDTQYF. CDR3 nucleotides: TGTGCCAGCAGCACCTCGGGACTAGCGGGAGGTCCAGATACGCAGTATTTT.

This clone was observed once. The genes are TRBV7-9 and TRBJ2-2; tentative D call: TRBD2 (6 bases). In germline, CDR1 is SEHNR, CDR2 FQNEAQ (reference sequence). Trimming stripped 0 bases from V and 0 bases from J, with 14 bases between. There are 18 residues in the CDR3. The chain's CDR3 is CASSLARGAGTNTGELFF. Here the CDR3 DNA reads TGTGCCAGCAGCTTAGCGCGGGGCGCGGGAACGAACACCGGGGAGCTGTTTTTT.